This is a list of T cell receptor beta chains from one sample in a study of cytomegalovirus exposure and HLA in healthy donors. The assay was immunoSEQ multiplex PCR, and TCRdb's table has in-frame clones only and misses some. Counted here are 95,000 to 100,000 clones, around 83% occurring once; the ten biggest clones make up approximately 3.7%. The source material was PBMCs. The receptors were gathered from a female donor in good health and CMV-seropositive. Each CDR3 is given with its conserved first and last residue.

16	TRBV7-3	TRBJ2-7	CASSLNGRGSSYEQYF
11	TRBV5-1	TRBJ2-1	CASSYNNEQFF
12	TRBV29-1	TRBJ2-7	CSATAGSYEQYF
16	TRBV9	TRBJ2-2	CASSPQQSSYTGELFF
14	TRBV5-1	TRBJ2-7	CASSLEVSSYEQYF
17	TRBV5-1	TRBJ2-1	CASSLNSGGTHYNEQFF
16	TRBV4-1	TRBJ2-7	CASSQDFLAGGYEQYF
17	TRBV4-1	TRBJ1-2	CASSQALETRINYGYTF
16	TRBV7-9	TRBJ2-1	CASSLIGEGISNEQFF
14	TRBV7-3	TRBJ2-3	CASSLAGGADTQYF